The next 27 T cell receptor beta chains were all read from a single sample in a study of CD8 T cells in Susac syndrome. With random hexamers, reverse transcription was performed on about 0.5 to 1 ug of RNA. TCRdb called the immunoSEQ multiplex PCR reads again in MiXCR, with one record for every CDR3 protein. The profile shows some 200,000 distinct CDR3 sequences, about 95% of them singletons. Sequenced sample: CD8+ T cells from PBMCs. The receptors were sampled from a human donor with Susac syndrome.

The V and J genes are TRBV20-1 and TRBJ2-7; no clear D gene. The CDR3 sequence is 13 residues long. V lost 1 base and J lost 3, with 10 bases in between. The germline CDR1 and CDR2 sequences are DFQATT and SNEGSKA (reference sequence). CDR3 in amino acids: CSARVGVDYEQYF. The CDR3 DNA follows: TGCAGTGCTAGAGTTGGAGTCGACTACGAGCAGTACTTC.

This chain connects TRBV20-1 to TRBJ2-5; 7 bases are a match to TRBD1. The CDR3 is 14 amino acids. Germline trimming cut 3 bases from V and 1 base from J; bases unmatched to any gene: 5. Germline-derived CDR1 and CDR2 are DFQATT and SNEGSKA (reference sequence). The CDR3 DNA follows: TGCAGTGCTAGGGACAGGTTTTTCCAAGAGACCCAGTACTTC. Translating it yields CSARDRFFQETQYF.

This chain connects TRBV27 to TRBJ1-1; D is perhaps TRBD1 (6 bases). The germline V and J ends were trimmed by 5 bases and 3 bases, with 10 bases remaining between them. The CDR3 totals 13 residues. Germline CDR1 MNHEY, CDR2 SMNVEV (reference sequence). CDR3 DNA sequence: TGTGCCAGCAGTAAAGGGACACACACTGAAGCTTTCTTT. As protein: CASSKGTHTEAFF.

This clonotype was picked up one time. The chain couples TRBV29-1 to TRBJ2-1, with 8 nucleotides matching TRBD1. Germline V gene sequence: CDR1 SQVTM, CDR2 ANQGSEA. CDR3 length: 14 amino acids. V dropped 5 bases and J dropped 2; count of bases not matched to a gene: 5. The CDR3 reads CSVWDRWTYNEQFF. Here the CDR3 DNA reads TGCAGCGTTTGGGACAGGTGGACCTACAATGAGCAGTTCTTC.

J is TRBJ2-5 and V is TRBV28; D is uncertain. This CDR3 is 15 amino acids long. Looked up from germline, CDR1 is MDHEN and CDR2 is SYDVKM. Trimming stripped 5 bases from V and 4 bases from J, with 17 bases between. CDR3 sequence (DNA): TGTGCCAGCAGTCCCCATGCCACGCCCGGAGAGACCCAGTACTTC. This codes for CASSPHATPGETQYF.

This chain joins TRBV5-1 and TRBJ2-7, with D possibly matching TRBD1 (5 bases). V was shortened by 0 bases and J by 2 bases, with 9 bases between the two germline ends. There are 14 residues in the CDR3. Germline CDR1 SGHRS, CDR2 YFSETQ. The CDR3 sequence: CASSLGGMTYEQYF. Written as DNA, the CDR3 is TGCGCCAGCAGCTTGGGGGGCATGACCTACGAGCAGTACTTC.

The chain couples TRBV4-2 to TRBJ2-2; D is perhaps TRBD1 (6 bases). This CDR3 is 16 amino acids long. V dropped 2 bases and J dropped 6 bases, with 16 bases sitting between them. The germline gives CDR1 LGHNA, CDR2 YNFKEQ. The CDR3 DNA reads TGTGCCAGCAGCCAACCCGGACAGTTTGTGGCCGGGGAGCTGTTTTTT. Protein: CASSQPGQFVAGELFF.

The chain carries TRBV7-9 and TRBJ1-4; 11 nucleotides agree with TRBD1. The CDR3 consists of 16 residues. The germline gives CDR1 SEHNR, CDR2 FQNEAQ (reference sequence). J lost 7 bases, V lost 5 bases, and 9 bases had no gene match. CDR3 sequence reads: CASSPRTGGFGEKLFF. DNA for the CDR3: TGTGCCAGCAGCCCCCGGACAGGGGGCTTTGGTGAAAAACTGTTTTTT.

In this sample, this clonotype turned up once. This chain uses TRBV20-1 with TRBJ2-4, with 8 bases matching TRBD2. CDR3 length equals 13 residues. The ends lost 2 bases at V and 6 bases at J; junction bases unmatched: 3. CDR1 DFQATT and CDR2 SNEGSKA come from the germline V gene (reference sequence). This CDR3 reads CSARPTSGNIQYF. CDR3 coding DNA: TGCAGTGCTAGACCCACTAGCGGAAACATTCAGTACTTC.

This chain uses TRBV5-1 with TRBJ1-6; TRBD1 matches 8 bases. Germline V gene sequence: CDR1 SGHRS, CDR2 YFSETQ. V was pared by 4 bases and J by 8 bases, with 8 bases of the junction left unmatched. The CDR3 extends over 15 amino acids. The DNA of the CDR3 is TGCGCCAGCAGCACAGGACAGGGATCGTATTCACCCCTCCACTTT. Protein product: CASSTGQGSYSPLHF.

V usage is TRBV7-8 and J usage is TRBJ2-7; D uncertain. Germline V lookup: CDR1 SGHVS, CDR2 FQNEAQ. V lost 0 bases to trimming and J lost 0 bases, with 6 bases between them. The CDR3 consists of 14 residues. In DNA, the CDR3 is TGTGCCAGCAGCTTAGCGGGCCGCTCCTACGAGCAGTACTTC. This gives the protein CASSLAGRSYEQYF.

The V and J genes are TRBV12-3 or TRBV12-4 and TRBJ1-2; a possible D gene is TRBD1 (6 bases). The CDR3 consists of 13 residues. Trimming took 5 bases from V and 10 from J, leaving 17 bases between them. CDR3: CASSRGLRGIYTF. The CDR3 DNA is TGTGCCAGCAGTCGGGGGCTCCGTGGTATCTACACCTTC.

The rearrangement joins TRBV15 to TRBJ2-7; possible D gene TRBD2, 6 bases. The CDR3 loop spans 14 amino acids. Germline lookup yields CDR1 LNHNV and CDR2 YYDKDF (reference sequence). Trimming shortened V by 1 base and J by 1 base, and 8 bases separated the two germline ends. CDR3 nucleotides: TGTGCCACCAGCAGAGGACTAGGATCCTACGAGCAGTACTTC. It specifies CATSRGLGSYEQYF.

V gene TRBV7-9 combines with J gene TRBJ2-7; D uncertain. The CDR3 has 15 amino acids. V lost 5 bases, J lost 0 bases, and 14 bases lay in between. The germline CDR1 and CDR2 sequences are SEHNR and FQNEAQ (reference sequence). CDR3 residues: CASSPPARPSYEQYF. The CDR3 DNA follows: TGTGCCAGCAGCCCCCCGGCCAGACCCTCCTACGAGCAGTACTTC.

The gene calls are TRBV6-6 and TRBJ2-7; D is possibly TRBD2 (6 bases). Trimming cost V 1 base and J 5 bases, with 15 bases left between them. CDR1 is MNHNY, CDR2 SVGAGI, per germline (reference sequence). The CDR3 length is 15 residues. The CDR3 is CASSYLTARGHEQYF. The CDR3 coding sequence is TGTGCCAGCAGTTACTTAACTGCGCGGGGCCACGAGCAGTACTTC.

This chain uses TRBV9 with TRBJ1-4; unclear D gene. Germline V gene sequence: CDR1 SGDLS, CDR2 YYNGEE. CDR3 size: 15 residues. V dropped 0 bases and J dropped 5 bases, with 11 bases sitting between them. CDR3 DNA sequence: TGTGCCAGCAGCGTAGGTGGCAGTTTGAATGAAAAACTGTTTTTT. It codes for CASSVGGSLNEKLFF.

The chain combines TRBV12-3 or TRBV12-4 with TRBJ2-3; 14 bases agree with TRBD2. V shed 7 bases, J shed 1 base, and the junction held 16 bases outside the gene matches. The CDR3 totals 20 residues. The chain's CDR3 is CASTFPPGLAGEWGTDTQYF. The DNA of the CDR3 is TGTGCCAGCACTTTCCCACCGGGACTAGCGGGAGAATGGGGCACAGATACGCAGTATTTT.

This clonotype was counted once. This chain joins TRBV19 and TRBJ2-7; D may be TRBD2 (6 bases). This CDR3 has 14 residues. V lost 1 base to trimming and J lost 4 bases, with 11 bases between them. Germline V gene lookup returns CDR1 LNHDA and CDR2 SQIVND (reference sequence). CDR3 bases: TGTGCCAGTAGTATAGCGCGGGGTTGGTACGAGCAGTACTTC. It specifies CASSIARGWYEQYF.

J is TRBJ2-7 and V is TRBV27; the match to TRBD1 covers 9 bases. The CDR3 has 13 amino acids. CDR1 and CDR2 (germline): MNHEY, SMNVEV (reference sequence). The ends lost 3 bases at V and 5 bases at J; junction bases unmatched: 2. CDR3 loop: CASSFGQGHEQYF. The CDR3 nucleotides are TGTGCCAGCAGTTTTGGACAGGGGCACGAGCAGTACTTC.

This chain uses TRBV29-1 with TRBJ2-6, with D tentatively TRBD2 (6 bases). The CDR3 is 14 residues long. In germline, CDR1 is SQVTM, CDR2 ANQGSEA. Trimming removed 5 bases from V and 2 bases from J, with 10 bases in between. The CDR3 reads CSVPGVAGANVLTF. CDR3 nucleotides: TGCAGCGTTCCGGGGGTGGCTGGGGCCAACGTCCTGACTTTC.

The V call is TRBV20-1, the J call TRBJ2-7; no clear D. Per the germline V gene, CDR1 is DFQATT and CDR2 is SNEGSKA (reference sequence). This CDR3 is built from 16 residues. Trimming took 2 bases from V and 4 from J, leaving 21 bases between them. CDR3 sequence reads: CSARQTGQDEWYEQYF. Written as DNA, the CDR3 is TGCAGTGCTAGACAGACTGGGCAGGACGAATGGTACGAGCAGTACTTC.

V gene TRBV6-1 combines with J gene TRBJ2-2, with D perhaps matching TRBD1 (5 bases). This CDR3 has 11 amino acids. Germline V gives CDR1 MNHNS, CDR2 SASEGT. The ends were cut back, 5 bases at V and 8 bases at J, with 6 bases in the middle. CDR3 in amino acids: CASSRGGELFF. CDR3 nucleotide sequence: TGTGCCAGCAGTAGGGGTGGGGAGCTGTTTTTT.

The genes are TRBV5-4 and TRBJ1-2, with 7 bases matching TRBD1. The junction had 2 bases not matched to a gene; V was cut back by 0 bases and J by 6 bases. This CDR3 contains 13 residues. CDR1 is SGHNT and CDR2 is YYREEE in the germline V gene (reference sequence). In DNA, the CDR3 is TGTGCCAGCAGCTTGGAGGGGGCGCATGGCTACACCTTC. It specifies CASSLEGAHGYTF.

The chain couples TRBV11-2 to TRBJ2-7; D may be TRBD1 (5 bases). There are 14 residues in the CDR3. The germline gives CDR1 SGHAT, CDR2 FQNNGV. The germline V and J ends were trimmed by 5 bases and 4 bases, with 15 bases remaining between them. The CDR3 bases are TGTGCCAGCAGCCTAACGGACAATCGTTACGAGCAGTACTTC. This gives the protein CASSLTDNRYEQYF.

This rearrangement joins TRBV5-6 to TRBJ2-7; no clear D gene. The CDR3 totals 12 residues. Trimming left V 4 bases short and J 3 bases short, with 8 bases between. CDR1 and CDR2 from the germline V gene are SGHDT and YYEEEE. The CDR3 protein is CASSISGYEQYF. CDR3 bases: TGTGCCAGCAGCATATCAGGCTACGAGCAGTACTTC.

The chain joins TRBV7-9 to TRBJ2-2; 7 nucleotides align to TRBD1. V shed 7 bases, J shed 5 bases, and the junction held 10 bases outside the gene matches. The CDR3 loop spans 15 amino acids. Germline V gene data show CDR1 as SEHNR and CDR2 as FQNEAQ (reference sequence). The CDR3 nucleotides read TGTGCCAGCATCCCTACAGGGGTCTTGACCGGGGAGCTGTTTTTT. Its protein is CASIPTGVLTGELFF.

The chain is built from TRBV12-5 and TRBJ2-1; D is uncertain. Trimming pared 3 bases from V and 10 bases from J, leaving 10 bases between. Germline assignment: CDR1 LGHNT and CDR2 FRNRAP. The CDR3 has 12 residues. This CDR3 is CASGFDPLEQFF. Here the CDR3 DNA reads TGTGCTAGTGGTTTCGACCCACTGGAGCAGTTCTTC.